The sequence of this T cell receptor beta chain was determined in a study of T cell changes during pregnancy in multiple sclerosis (dated 2019 in TCRdb). Broadly, across the study: The study looked at changes in the T cell repertoire across pregnancy in women with multiple sclerosis.

Libraries were made using the immunoSEQ multiplex PCR assay. TCRdb took over this immuneACCESS table, retaining in-frame rearrangements with V and J assigned. Such tables are incomplete; in checked studies, under half of the missing clones stem from an unresolved V gene, and the remainder is unexplained. A total of approximately 130,000 clones appear in this sample, about 94% of them only once. The biggest ten clones account for approximately 6.2% of the sample. In the case of this clone: Its antigen is still unknown. One base away there is no much larger clone; base qualities are not given.

Including cysteine and phenylalanine, the CDR3 has 13 amino acids. Only the CDR3 region is kept as DNA, spanning 39 bases read in frame from base 1. V loses 1 base, J loses 8 bases, and the germline ends lie 12 bases apart. CDR1 and CDR2 were assigned from the germline V gene as SGDLS and YYNGEE. The sequence joins TRBV9 to TRBJ1-2; the D segment cannot be called with confidence. The origin of this receptor is a female donor with multiple sclerosis, enrolled in a pregnancy study. The sequencing here drew on peripheral blood, taken before pregnancy. CDR3 reads: CASSVQTDRGYTF. The DNA sequence reads TGTGCCAGCAGCGTACAAACAGACCGGGGCTACACCTTC.